Detailed here is one T cell receptor (beta chain). The antigen is undetermined. Healthy Caucasian individuals from Russia aged roughly 6 to 90 were enrolled as donors. This sample was included in a study of blood T cells in healthy people across ages. Overall study: About one barcoded beta molecule per two T cells was captured by template switching. General study points: Diversity estimates from one million T cells were considered underestimates. Donors of long life had a larger count of naive CD4+ cells and greater diversity than aged donors.

Primed by a sample-barcoded 5' primer and a J-beta primer mix, a second PCR proceeded for 7 to 11 cycles. TCRdb reprocessed the 5' RACE reads with MiXCR, giving one entry per CDR3 protein. The sample comprises fewer than 2,000,000 distinct CDR3 sequences, roughly two fifths of which are singletons, and roughly 24% rests with the top ten. This CDR3 is built from 16 residues. CDR1 and CDR2 from the germline V gene are MGHDK and SYGVNS. The germline V and J ends were trimmed by 0 bases and 1 base, with 12 bases remaining between them. The genes are TRBV25-1 and TRBJ1-1; TRBD1 might be the D (6 bases). Source material: blood. The receptor was isolated from a human donor in good health. The CDR3 region has the DNA TGTGCCAGCAGTGAATATTTCCAAGGGGGGAACACTGAAGCTTTCTTT. Translation gives CASSEYFQGGNTEAFF.